Sequencing of this TCR beta chain was carried out in a study of human T cells and chemical hapten exposure. Notes on the study in general: High-frequency TCRs, those above 1 in 1000, stayed the same after DPC sensitization.

During construction of the library, unique molecular identifiers were attached to individual cDNA molecules for quantitative, reproducible TCR counting. Study processing details: Over 95,000 TCRs per sample was the median, with a range of about 20,000 to 700,000. TCRdb analysed the 5' RACE reads with MiXCR anew, one entry per CDR3 protein. The V and J calls and clone size are TCRdb's, not the authors'. This table has under 100,000 distinct CDR3 sequences, about 16% appearing once. On this clonotype itself: Antigen unknown.

Unfractionated whole blood yielded total RNA. The TCR comes from a female donor in good health.

CDR3 sequence reads: CSAGTGIYSPLHF. Here the CDR3 DNA reads TGCAGTGCTGGGACAGGGATTTATTCACCCCTCCACTTT. V is TRBV20-1 and J is TRBJ1-6; 9 nucleotides match TRBD1. J gave up 8 bases and V 5 bases, and 4 bases lay outside the gene matches. The germline gives CDR1 DFQATT, CDR2 SNEGSKA (reference sequence). CDR3 length: 13 residues.